The next 6 T cell receptor beta chains were all read from a single sample in a study of shared clonotypes between healthy human individuals. The protocol was immunoSEQ multiplex PCR, while the TCRdb copy is restricted to in-frame clones and leaves out a portion. There are some 700,000 clones in the sample; 80% to 95% occur only once, and less than 40% lies in the top ten. Material for sequencing was memory CD8+ T cells from PBMCs. Subset indicated: CD45RO+ cells pooled with CCR7-negative TemRA cells. The source of these receptors is a man aged 18 to 30 in good health. Some clones in this sample may be carry-over from other donors' samples.

The DNA for the CDR3 is TGTGCCAGCAGCACCTGGGACGGATTTCCCTACGAGCAGTACTTC. Amino acids: CASSTWDGFPYEQYF. The chain employs TRBV7-2 and TRBJ2-7; D could derive from TRBD1 or TRBD2 (5 bases each). The CDR3 loop spans 15 amino acids. In germline, CDR1 is SGHTA, CDR2 FQGNSA. V lost 5 bases and J 2 bases, leaving 16 bases between the germline ends. Combining the CDR3 with reference TRBV7-2 and TRBJ2-7 gives the whole variable domain GAGVSQSPSNKVTEKGKDVELRCDPISGHTALYWYRQSLGQGLEFLIYFQGNSAPDKSGLPSDRFSAERTGGSVSTLTIQRTQQEDSAVYLCASSTWDGFPYEQYFGPGTRLTVT.

This sequence joins TRBV13 and TRBJ2-1, with TRBD2 identical over 7 bases. The trim removed 6 bases at V and 6 bases at J, leaving 14 bases unmatched. This CDR3 is 16 amino acids long. The germline V gene encodes CDR1 PRHDT and CDR2 FYEKMQ (reference sequence). CDR3 sequence (DNA): TGTGCCAGCAGTACCGTAAGACTAGCCCTGGGCAATGAGCAGTTCTTC. It is translated as CASSTVRLALGNEQFF.

In regard to this clone: The sample has other DNA sequences that encode this CDR3 too. The chain couples TRBV7-8 to TRBJ2-7; perhaps TRBD1 as D (5 bases). The CDR3 loop spans 13 amino acids. Germline V CDR1 and CDR2: SGHVS, FQNEAQ. The V and J ends lost 1 base and 5 bases respectively, with 9 bases between them. The DNA of the CDR3 is TGTGCCAGCAGCTTAGGTCAGGGAAACGAGCAGTACTTC. Translating it yields CASSLGQGNEQYF. The complete variable domain, with remaining parts taken from reference TRBV7-8 and TRBJ2-7, reads GAGVSQSPRYKVAKRGQDVALRCDPISGHVSLFWYQQALGQGPEFLTYFQNEAQLDKSGLPSDRFFAERPEGSVSTLKIQRTQQEDSAVYLCASSLGQGNEQYFGPGTRLTVT.

The rearrangement links TRBV5-1 to TRBJ2-7; D gene uncertain. The germline V gene encodes CDR1 SGHRS and CDR2 YFSETQ. The CDR3 runs 13 residues. Trimming stripped 3 bases from V and 3 bases from J, with 10 bases between. CDR3 protein: CASSYLQDYEQYF. The CDR3 DNA sequence: TGCGCCAGCAGCTATCTCCAAGACTACGAGCAGTACTTC.

The V call is TRBV2, the J call TRBJ1-5, with D hard to call. CDR1 is SNHLY and CDR2 is FYNNEI in the germline V gene. V lost 6 bases to trimming and J lost 0 bases, with 21 bases between them. This CDR3 comprises 18 residues. CDR3 sequence (DNA): TGTGCCAGCAGCCTGAGCGGGGTCGTCCAAGTTAGCAATCAGCCCCAGCATTTT. Translated: CASSLSGVVQVSNQPQHF.

This clone was seen only a few times. With a much larger clone just one base away, this may be a read error. Other nucleotide sequences from this sample produce the same CDR3. The chain is built from TRBV11-2 and TRBJ1-1; the D is unclear. Germline-derived CDR1 and CDR2 are SGHAT and FQNNGV. CDR3 length: 13 residues. The V end lost 5 bases, the J end lost 1 base, and 8 bases lay between the germline ends. The CDR3 loop is CASSLGRNTEAFF. The CDR3 bases are TGTGCCAGCAGCCTGGGCAGGAACACTGAAGCTTTCTTT. The full variable domain, its missing parts supplied by reference TRBV11-2 and TRBJ1-1, is EAGVAQSPRYKIIEKRQSVAFWCNPISGHATLYWYQQILGQGPKLLIQFQNNGVVDDSQLPKDRFSAERLKGVDSTLKIQPAKLEDSAVYLCASSLGRNTEAFFGQGTRLTVV.